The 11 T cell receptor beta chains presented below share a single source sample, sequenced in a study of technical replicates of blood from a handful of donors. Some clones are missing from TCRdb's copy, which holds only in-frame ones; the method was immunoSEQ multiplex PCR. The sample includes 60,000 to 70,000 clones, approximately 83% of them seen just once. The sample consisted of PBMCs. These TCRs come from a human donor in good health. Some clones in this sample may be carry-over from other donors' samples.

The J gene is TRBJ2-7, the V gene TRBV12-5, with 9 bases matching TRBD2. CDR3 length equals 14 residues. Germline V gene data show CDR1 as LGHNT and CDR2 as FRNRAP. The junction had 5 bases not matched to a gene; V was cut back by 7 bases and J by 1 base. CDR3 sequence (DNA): TGTGCTAGTGCCCCGGGACTAGCTTCCTACGAGCAGTACTTC. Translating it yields CASAPGLASYEQYF.

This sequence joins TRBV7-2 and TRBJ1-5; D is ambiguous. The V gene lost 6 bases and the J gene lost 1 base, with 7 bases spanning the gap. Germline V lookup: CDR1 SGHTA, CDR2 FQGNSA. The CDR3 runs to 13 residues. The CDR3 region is CASRIGSNQPQHF. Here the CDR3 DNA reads TGTGCCAGCAGGATCGGGAGCAATCAGCCCCAGCATTTT.

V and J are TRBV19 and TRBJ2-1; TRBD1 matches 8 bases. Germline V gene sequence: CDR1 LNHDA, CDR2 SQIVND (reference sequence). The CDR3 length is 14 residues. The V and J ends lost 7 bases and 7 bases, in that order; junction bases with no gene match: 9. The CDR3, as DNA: TGTGCCAGTACCTCGACAGGGGATCCTAATGAGCAGTTCTTC. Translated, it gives CASTSTGDPNEQFF.

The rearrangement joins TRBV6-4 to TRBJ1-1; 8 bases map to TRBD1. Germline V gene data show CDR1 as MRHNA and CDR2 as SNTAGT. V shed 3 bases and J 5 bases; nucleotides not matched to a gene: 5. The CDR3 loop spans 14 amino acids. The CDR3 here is CASSESTGETEAFF. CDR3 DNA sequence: TGTGCCAGCAGTGAGTCGACAGGGGAGACTGAAGCTTTCTTT.

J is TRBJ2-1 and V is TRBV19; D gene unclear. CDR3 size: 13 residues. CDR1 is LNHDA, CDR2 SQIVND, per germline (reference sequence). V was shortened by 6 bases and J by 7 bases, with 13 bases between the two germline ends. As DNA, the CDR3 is TGTGCCAGTAGGTCTCCCCCGAGGAATGAGCAGTTCTTC. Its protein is CASRSPPRNEQFF.

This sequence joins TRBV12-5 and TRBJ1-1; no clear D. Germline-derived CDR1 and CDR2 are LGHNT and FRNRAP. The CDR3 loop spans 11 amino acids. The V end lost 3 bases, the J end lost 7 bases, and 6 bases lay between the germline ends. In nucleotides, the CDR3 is TGTGCTAGTGGTTTTGGACTTGAAGCTTTCTTT. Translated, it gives CASGFGLEAFF.

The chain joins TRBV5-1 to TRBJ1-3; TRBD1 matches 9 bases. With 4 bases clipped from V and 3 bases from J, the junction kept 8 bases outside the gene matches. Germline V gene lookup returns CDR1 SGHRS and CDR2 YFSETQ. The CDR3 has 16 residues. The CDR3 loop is CASSVTGTGFGNTIYF. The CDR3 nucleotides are TGCGCCAGCAGCGTGACCGGGACAGGGTTTGGAAACACCATATATTTT. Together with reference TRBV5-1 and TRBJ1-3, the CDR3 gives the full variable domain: KAGVTQTPRYLIKTRGQQVTLSCSPISGHRSVSWYQQTPGQGLQFLFEYFSETQRNKGNFPGRFSGRQFSNSRSEMNVSTLELGDSALYLCASSVTGTGFGNTIYFGEGSWLTVV.

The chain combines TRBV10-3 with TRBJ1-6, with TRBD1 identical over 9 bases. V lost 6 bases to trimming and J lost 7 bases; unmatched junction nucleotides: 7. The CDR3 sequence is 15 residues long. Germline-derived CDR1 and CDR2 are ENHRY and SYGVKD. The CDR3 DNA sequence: TGTGCCATCAGCCGGGACAGGGCCCTAAATTCACCCCTCCACTTT. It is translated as CAISRDRALNSPLHF.

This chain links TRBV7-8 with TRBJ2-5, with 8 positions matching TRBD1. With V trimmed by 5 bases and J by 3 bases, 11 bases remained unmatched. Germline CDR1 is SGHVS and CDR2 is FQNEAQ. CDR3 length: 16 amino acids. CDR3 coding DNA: TGTGCCAGCAGCCGCCGGACAGGGCCAAGGGAAGAGACCCAGTACTTC. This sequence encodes CASSRRTGPREETQYF. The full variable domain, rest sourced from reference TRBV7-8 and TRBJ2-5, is GAGVSQSPRYKVAKRGQDVALRCDPISGHVSLFWYQQALGQGPEFLTYFQNEAQLDKSGLPSDRFFAERPEGSVSTLKIQRTQQEDSAVYLCASSRRTGPREETQYFGPGTRLLVL.

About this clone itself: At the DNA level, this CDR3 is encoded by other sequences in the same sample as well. The CDR3 DNA reads as TGCAGCGTTGTTCGGGAGACCCAGTACTTC. Translated, it gives CSVVRETQYF. The chain employs TRBV29-1 and TRBJ2-5, with no clear D. The germline gives CDR1 SQVTM, CDR2 ANQGSEA. V shed 4 bases and J shed 5 bases, with 5 bases lying between them. This CDR3 has 10 residues.

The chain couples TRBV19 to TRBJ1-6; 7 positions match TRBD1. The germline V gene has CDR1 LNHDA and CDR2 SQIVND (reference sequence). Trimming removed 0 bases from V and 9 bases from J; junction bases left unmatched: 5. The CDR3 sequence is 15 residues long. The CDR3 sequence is CASSIDGGGGSPLHF. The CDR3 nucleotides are TGTGCCAGTAGTATAGATGGAGGGGGCGGTTCACCCCTCCACTTT.